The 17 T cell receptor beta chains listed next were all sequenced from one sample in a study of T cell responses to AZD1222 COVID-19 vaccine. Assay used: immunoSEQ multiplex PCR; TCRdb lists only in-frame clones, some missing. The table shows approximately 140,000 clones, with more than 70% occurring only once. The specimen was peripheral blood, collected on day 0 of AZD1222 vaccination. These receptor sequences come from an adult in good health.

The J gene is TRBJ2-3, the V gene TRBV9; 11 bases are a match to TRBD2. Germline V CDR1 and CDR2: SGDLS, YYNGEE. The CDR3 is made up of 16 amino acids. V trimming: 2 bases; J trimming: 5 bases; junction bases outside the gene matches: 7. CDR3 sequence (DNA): TGTGCCAGCAGCGTCACTAGCGGGGGTTACCGAGATACGCAGTATTTT. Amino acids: CASSVTSGGYRDTQYF.

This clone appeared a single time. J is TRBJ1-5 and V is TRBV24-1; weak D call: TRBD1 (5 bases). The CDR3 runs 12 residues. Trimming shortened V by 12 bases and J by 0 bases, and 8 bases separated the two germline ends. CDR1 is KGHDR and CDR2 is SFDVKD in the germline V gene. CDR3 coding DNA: TGTGCCCCCGGGGCTAGCAATCAGCCCCAGCATTTT. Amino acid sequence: CAPGASNQPQHF.

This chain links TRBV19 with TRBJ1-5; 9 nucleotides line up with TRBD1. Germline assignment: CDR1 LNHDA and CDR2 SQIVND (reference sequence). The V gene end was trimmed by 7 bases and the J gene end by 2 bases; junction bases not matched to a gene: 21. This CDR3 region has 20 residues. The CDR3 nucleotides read TGTGCCAGTAATCAGGGACAGGGACCCCAGAGGGCGCGGCGCAATCAGCCCCAGCATTTT. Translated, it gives CASNQGQGPQRARRNQPQHF.

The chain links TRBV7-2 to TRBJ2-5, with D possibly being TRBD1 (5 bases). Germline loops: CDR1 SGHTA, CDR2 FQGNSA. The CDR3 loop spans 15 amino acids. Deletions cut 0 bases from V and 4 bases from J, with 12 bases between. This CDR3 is CASSLAPGQGETQYF. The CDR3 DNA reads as TGTGCCAGCAGCTTAGCGCCCGGACAAGGAGAGACCCAGTACTTC.

CDR3: CASSTQGNQPQHF. The CDR3 region has the DNA TGCGCCAGCAGTACACAGGGTAACCAGCCCCAGCATTTT. The rearrangement uses TRBV4-1 and TRBJ1-5; weak D call: TRBD1 (6 bases). CDR3 length equals 13 residues. V was shortened by 6 bases and J by 7 bases, with 13 bases between the two germline ends. CDR1 and CDR2 (germline): MGHRA, YSYEKL.

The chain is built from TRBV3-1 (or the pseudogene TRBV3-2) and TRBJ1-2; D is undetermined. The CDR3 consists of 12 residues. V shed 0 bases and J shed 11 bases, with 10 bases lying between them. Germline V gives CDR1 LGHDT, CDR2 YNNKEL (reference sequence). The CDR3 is CASSQDLWFYTF. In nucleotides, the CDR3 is TGTGCCAGCAGCCAAGATTTATGGTTTTACACCTTC.

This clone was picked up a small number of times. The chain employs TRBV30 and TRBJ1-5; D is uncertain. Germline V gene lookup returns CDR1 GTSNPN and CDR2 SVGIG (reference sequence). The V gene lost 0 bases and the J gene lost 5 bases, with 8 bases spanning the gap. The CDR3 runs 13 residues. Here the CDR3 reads CAWSVHPYQPQHF. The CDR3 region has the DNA TGTGCCTGGAGTGTACATCCTTATCAGCCCCAGCATTTT. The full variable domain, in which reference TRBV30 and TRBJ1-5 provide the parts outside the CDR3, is SQTIHQWPATLVQPVGSPLSLECTVEGTSNPNLYWYRQAAGRGLQLLFYSVGIGQISSEVPQNLSASRPQDRQFILSSKKLLLSDSGFYLCAWSVHPYQPQHFGDGTRLSIL.

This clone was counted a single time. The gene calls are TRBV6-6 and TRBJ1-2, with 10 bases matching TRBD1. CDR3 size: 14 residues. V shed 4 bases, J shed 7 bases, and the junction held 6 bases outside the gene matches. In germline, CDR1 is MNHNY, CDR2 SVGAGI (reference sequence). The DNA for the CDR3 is TGTGCCAGCAGTTTGATGGACAGGGGGACTGGCTACACCTTC. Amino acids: CASSLMDRGTGYTF.

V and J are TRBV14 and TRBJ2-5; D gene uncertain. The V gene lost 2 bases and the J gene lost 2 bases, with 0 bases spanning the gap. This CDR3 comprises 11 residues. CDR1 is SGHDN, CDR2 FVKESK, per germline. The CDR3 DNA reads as TGTGCCAGCAGCCAACAAGAGACCCAGTACTTC. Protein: CASSQQETQYF. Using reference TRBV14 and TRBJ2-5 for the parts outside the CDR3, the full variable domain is EAGVTQFPSHSVIEKGQTVTLRCDPISGHDNLYWYRRVMGKEIKFLLHFVKESKQDESGMPNNRFLAERTGGTYSTLKVQPAELEDSGVYFCASSQQETQYFGPGTRLLVL.

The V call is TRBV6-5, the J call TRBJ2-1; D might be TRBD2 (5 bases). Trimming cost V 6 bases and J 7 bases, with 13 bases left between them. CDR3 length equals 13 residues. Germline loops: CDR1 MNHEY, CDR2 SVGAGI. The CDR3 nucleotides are TGTGCCAGCAGCCTTAGAGGGCGGAATGAGCAGTTCTTC. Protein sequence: CASSLRGRNEQFF.

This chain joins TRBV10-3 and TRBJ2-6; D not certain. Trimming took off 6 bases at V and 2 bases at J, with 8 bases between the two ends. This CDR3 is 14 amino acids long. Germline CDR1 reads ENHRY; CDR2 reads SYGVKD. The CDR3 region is CAISDNTGANVLTF. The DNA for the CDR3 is TGTGCCATCAGCGACAATACTGGGGCCAACGTCCTGACTTTC.

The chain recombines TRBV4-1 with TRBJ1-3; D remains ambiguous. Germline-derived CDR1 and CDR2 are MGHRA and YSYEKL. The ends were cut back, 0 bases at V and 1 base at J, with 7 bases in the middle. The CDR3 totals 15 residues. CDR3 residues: CASSQDQRSGNTIYF. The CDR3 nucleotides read TGCGCCAGCAGCCAAGATCAAAGATCTGGAAACACCATATATTTT.

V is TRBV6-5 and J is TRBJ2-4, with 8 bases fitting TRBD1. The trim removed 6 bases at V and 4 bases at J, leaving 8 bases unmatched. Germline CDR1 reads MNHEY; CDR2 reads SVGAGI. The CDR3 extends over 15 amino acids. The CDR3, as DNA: TGTGCCAGCAGCAACCGAGGACAGGGAAAAAACATTCAGTACTTC. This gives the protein CASSNRGQGKNIQYF.

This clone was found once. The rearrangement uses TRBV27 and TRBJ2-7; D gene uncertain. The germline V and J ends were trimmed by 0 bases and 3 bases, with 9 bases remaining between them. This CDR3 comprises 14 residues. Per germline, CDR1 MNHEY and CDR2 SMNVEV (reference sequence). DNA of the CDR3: TGTGCCAGCAGTTTATCGGGTGTTATCTACGAGCAGTACTTC. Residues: CASSLSGVIYEQYF.

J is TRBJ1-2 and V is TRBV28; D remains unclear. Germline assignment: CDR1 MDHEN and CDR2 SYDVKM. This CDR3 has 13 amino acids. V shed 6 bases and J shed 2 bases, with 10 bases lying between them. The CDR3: CASSTGINYGYTF. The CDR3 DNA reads TGTGCCAGCAGCACGGGGATAAACTATGGCTACACCTTC.

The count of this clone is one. The CDR3 region has the DNA TGTGCCTGGAGGGCGACAACTAACTATGGCTACACCTTC. The encoded protein is CAWRATTNYGYTF. The chain has TRBV30 and TRBJ1-2, with no clear D. Trimming cost V 3 bases and J 0 bases, with 8 bases left between them. The CDR3 loop spans 13 amino acids. CDR1 and CDR2 (germline): GTSNPN, SVGIG (reference sequence).

The CDR3, as DNA: TGTGCCAGCAGGCAACAGGGGGCCTTCAATCAGCCCCAGCATTTT. Protein sequence: CASRQQGAFNQPQHF. The V call is TRBV6-5, the J call TRBJ1-5; 9 bases line up with TRBD1. Germline V gene data show CDR1 as MNHEY and CDR2 as SVGAGI. The ends lost 6 bases at V and 3 bases at J; junction bases unmatched: 6. CDR3 length: 15 residues.